This TCR beta chain was documented in a study of shared clonotypes between healthy human individuals. Regarding the study as a whole: Sequencing depth was predicted to influence how clonotypes are shared among donors.

Clones were read by immunoSEQ multiplex PCR, and TCRdb kept only the in-frame ones, dropping some. The table lists about 2.4 million clones, more than 85% of them singletons. Points on this clone: The antigen remains unidentified.

The germline V gene encodes CDR1 KGHSH and CDR2 LQKENI. Trimming cost V 4 bases and J 0 bases; bases outside gene matches: 8. This CDR3 has 17 residues. Sequences were obtained from naive CD4+ T cells from PBMCs. Subset reported: CD45RA+ positively selected. The clonotype originates from a man aged 18 to 29 in good health. Some clones in this sample may be carry-over from other donors' samples. The chain carries TRBV18 and TRBJ1-3; 8 bases match TRBD1. The CDR3 coding sequence is TGTGCCAGCTCACGCTCACAGGGGGAGAACTCTGGAAACACCATATATTTT. Translation gives CASSRSQGENSGNTIYF.